Shown below are 26 T cell receptor beta chains from a single sample sequenced in a study of CD8 T cells in Susac syndrome. RNA amounts of roughly 0.5 to 1 ug underwent reverse transcription with random hexamers. TCRdb re-derived calls from the immunoSEQ multiplex PCR reads in MiXCR, one entry per CDR3 protein. Among roughly 220,000 distinct CDR3 sequences listed, approximately 94% were seen once. Sequenced material: CD4+ T cells from PBMCs. The source is a human donor with Susac syndrome.

This chain joins TRBV20-1 and TRBJ2-7; possibly TRBD2 for D (6 bases). Trimming took off 3 bases at V and 0 bases at J, with 15 bases between the two ends. There are 15 residues in the CDR3. Germline V gene lookup returns CDR1 DFQATT and CDR2 SNEGSKA (reference sequence). The CDR3 sequence is CSASIASVSSYEQYF. The CDR3 DNA reads as TGCAGTGCTAGTATAGCTAGCGTTAGCTCCTACGAGCAGTACTTC.

This chain links TRBV7-3 with TRBJ2-1, with D tentatively TRBD2 (7 bases). The CDR3 spans 14 residues. V lost 3 bases and J lost 8, with 14 bases in between. The V gene's germline CDR1 is SGHTA and CDR2 FQGTGA. The CDR3 nucleotides are TGTGCCAGCAGCTTGGGAGGGGGTCGCGATGAGCAGTTCTTC. It yields the protein CASSLGGGRDEQFF.

The chain combines TRBV13 with TRBJ1-3; perhaps TRBD1 as D (5 bases). The CDR3 is made up of 16 amino acids. Looked up from germline, CDR1 is PRHDT and CDR2 is FYEKMQ (reference sequence). Trimming took 3 bases from V and 4 from J, leaving 16 bases between them. CDR3 coding DNA: TGTGCCAGCAGCTTGAGAAGGGGACGATCGGGAAACACCATATATTTT. Amino acid sequence: CASSLRRGRSGNTIYF. The complete variable domain, with remaining parts taken from reference TRBV13 and TRBJ1-3, reads AAGVIQSPRHLIKEKRETATLKCYPIPRHDTVYWYQQGPGQDPQFLISFYEKMQSDKGSIPDRFSAQQFSDYHSELNMSSLELGDSALYFCASSLRRGRSGNTIYFGEGSWLTVV.

The chain combines TRBV29-1 with TRBJ1-5; D remains unclear. The CDR3 spans 12 residues. With 3 bases removed from V and 4 bases from J, the gap between germline ends came to 7 bases. Germline V gives CDR1 SQVTM, CDR2 ANQGSEA. CDR3 protein: CSVDRENQPQHF. The CDR3 nucleotides read TGCAGCGTTGATAGAGAAAATCAGCCCCAGCATTTT.

The chain is built from TRBV7-2 and TRBJ1-1; a possible D gene is TRBD1 (6 bases). The CDR3 consists of 14 residues. Germline V gives CDR1 SGHTA, CDR2 FQGNSA. V shed 7 bases and J shed 4 bases, with 16 bases lying between them. CDR3 sequence (DNA): TGTGCCAGCACCCTAGGGGGGGGGAGCACTGAAGCTTTCTTT. Its protein is CASTLGGGSTEAFF.

This chain links TRBV30 with TRBJ1-2; TRBD1 agrees at 10 bases. V lost 2 bases, J lost 5 bases, and 5 bases stayed unmatched. Germline CDR1 reads GTSNPN; CDR2 reads SVGIG (reference sequence). The CDR3 is 14 residues long. CDR3 region: CAWSPDRGSYGYTF. The CDR3 DNA sequence: TGTGCCTGGAGTCCGGACAGGGGGAGTTATGGCTACACCTTC.

The rearrangement links TRBV15 to TRBJ2-7; D not resolved. The CDR3 length is 15 residues. Germline lookup yields CDR1 LNHNV and CDR2 YYDKDF (reference sequence). The V and J ends lost 7 bases and 0 bases respectively, with 16 bases between them. The CDR3 is CATTKGGGSSYEQYF. DNA of the CDR3: TGTGCCACCACCAAGGGCGGCGGAAGCTCCTACGAGCAGTACTTC.

This chain joins TRBV29-1 and TRBJ2-6; D is undetermined. Germline V CDR1 and CDR2: SQVTM, ANQGSEA. The V and J ends lost 7 bases and 8 bases respectively, with 12 bases between them. The CDR3 is 12 amino acids. The CDR3 region is CSASAVSNVLTF. The CDR3 region has the DNA TGCAGCGCCTCAGCAGTCTCCAACGTCCTGACTTTC. Full variable domain (outside the CDR3, taken from reference TRBV29-1 and TRBJ2-6): SAVISQKPSRDICQRGTSLTIQCQVDSQVTMMFWYRQQPGQSLTLIATANQGSEATYESGFVIDKFPISRPNLTFSTLTVSNMSPEDSSIYLCSASAVSNVLTFGAGSRLTVL.

This CDR3 reads CASSQTDNEQFF. The CDR3 nucleotides read TGTGCCAGCAGCCAAACGGACAATGAGCAGTTCTTC. The chain is built from TRBV3-1 and TRBJ2-1; the D is unclear. The germline V gene encodes CDR1 LGHDT and CDR2 YNNKEL (reference sequence). Trimming took 2 bases from V and 5 from J, leaving 4 bases between them. This CDR3 spans 12 amino acids.

The genes are TRBV20-1 and TRBJ2-1; D possibly corresponds to TRBD1 (6 bases). Per the germline V gene, CDR1 is DFQATT and CDR2 is SNEGSKA (reference sequence). The CDR3 covers 11 residues. Trimming took 4 bases from V and 6 from J, leaving 7 bases between them. CDR3 in amino acids: CSATGANEQFF. In DNA form, the CDR3 reads TGCAGTGCTACAGGGGCCAATGAGCAGTTCTTC.

The chain employs TRBV7-3 and TRBJ2-1, with TRBD1 matching over 9 bases. The V segment lost 1 base and the J segment 9 bases; nucleotides outside the gene matches: 7. CDR3 size: 15 residues. The germline gives CDR1 SGHTA, CDR2 FQGTGA. The CDR3 loop is CASSLIGQGMGEQFF. The CDR3 nucleotides read TGTGCCAGCAGCTTAATTGGACAGGGGATGGGTGAGCAGTTCTTC.

J is TRBJ2-7 and V is TRBV20-1; the match to TRBD1 covers 7 bases. The CDR3 covers 14 residues. J was trimmed by 3 bases and V by 3 bases; bases with no gene match: 8. Per germline, CDR1 DFQATT and CDR2 SNEGSKA (reference sequence). CDR3 protein: CSARDRQGYYEQYF. The CDR3 DNA reads TGCAGTGCTAGGGACAGACAGGGTTACTACGAGCAGTACTTC.

The rearrangement links TRBV7-3 to TRBJ2-2, with D maybe TRBD1 (5 bases). The V and J ends lost 7 bases and 4 bases respectively, with 13 bases between them. Looked up from germline, CDR1 is SGHTA and CDR2 is FQGTGA. There are 14 residues in the CDR3. The CDR3 loop is CASNAGHLTGELFF. The CDR3, as DNA: TGTGCCAGCAACGCCGGACATCTCACCGGGGAGCTGTTTTTT.

The J gene is TRBJ1-1, the V gene TRBV7-2; D is undetermined. V lost 1 base and J 11 bases, leaving 8 bases between the germline ends. The CDR3 extends over 11 amino acids. Germline V CDR1 and CDR2: SGHTA, FQGNSA. Written as DNA, the CDR3 is TGTGCCAGCAGCTTAGGGAAGGAGGCTTTCTTT. It encodes CASSLGKEAFF. The whole variable domain, filled in from reference TRBV7-2 and TRBJ1-1, reads GAGVSQSPSNKVTEKGKDVELRCDPISGHTALYWYRQSLGQGLEFLIYFQGNSAPDKSGLPSDRFSAERTGGSVSTLTIQRTQQEDSAVYLCASSLGKEAFFGQGTRLTVV.

The chain links TRBV5-1 to TRBJ1-3; weak D call: TRBD1 (6 bases). Germline CDR1 reads SGHRS; CDR2 reads YFSETQ. CDR3 size: 15 residues. Trimming took off 4 bases at V and 0 bases at J, with 11 bases between the two ends. The CDR3 sequence: CASSRTENSGNTIYF. CDR3 DNA: TGCGCCAGCAGCCGGACAGAGAACTCTGGAAACACCATATATTTT.

This clonotype occurred a few times. This rearrangement joins TRBV19 to TRBJ2-3, with D possibly being TRBD1 (6 bases). CDR3 size: 14 residues. Trimming took 4 bases from V and 1 from J, leaving 9 bases between them. CDR1 and CDR2 from the germline V gene are LNHDA and SQIVND (reference sequence). The CDR3 loop reads CASSTTGGTDTQYF. CDR3 nucleotides: TGTGCCAGTAGTACGACAGGCGGCACAGATACGCAGTATTTT.

The CDR3 nucleotides are TGTGCCACCAGTGACAGGGACGGGGAGCTGTTTTTT. This encodes CATSDRDGELFF. The rearrangement joins TRBV24-1 to TRBJ2-2, with a possible D match to TRBD1 (5 bases). V shed 4 bases and J shed 7 bases, with 6 bases lying between them. The CDR3 extends over 12 amino acids. Per the germline V gene, CDR1 is KGHDR and CDR2 is SFDVKD.

J is TRBJ2-7 and V is TRBV12-5, with a weak D call TRBD1 (5 bases). The germline V and J ends were trimmed by 3 bases and 0 bases, with 12 bases remaining between them. Germline V gene data show CDR1 as LGHNT and CDR2 as FRNRAP. The CDR3 is 15 amino acids. Here the CDR3 reads CASGLGPTVSYEQYF. The CDR3 nucleotides read TGTGCTAGTGGTTTAGGACCGACAGTCTCCTACGAGCAGTACTTC.

This clonotype was detected once. The rearrangement links TRBV5-4 to TRBJ2-2; no reliable D call. Germline CDR1 and CDR2: SGHNT and YYREEE (reference sequence). CDR3 length: 14 residues. V was clipped by 0 bases and J by 3 bases, with 6 bases between them. In DNA form, the CDR3 reads TGTGCCAGCAGCTTGGCCATCGACACCGGGGAGCTGTTTTTT. Translated: CASSLAIDTGELFF.

The chain links TRBV20-1 to TRBJ2-7; 7 nucleotides match TRBD2. V lost 5 bases and J lost 6; bases outside the gene matches: 16. This CDR3 comprises 15 residues. In germline, CDR1 is DFQATT, CDR2 SNEGSKA (reference sequence). The CDR3: CSAALPSGGVSEQYF. CDR3 DNA: TGCAGTGCTGCACTCCCTAGCGGAGGGGTTAGCGAGCAGTACTTC.

This chain joins TRBV2 and TRBJ2-4; 10 bases are shared with TRBD2. After removal of 6 bases from V and 0 bases from J, the junction contained 8 bases not matched to a gene. The CDR3 sequence is 17 residues long. Germline CDR1 is SNHLY and CDR2 is FYNNEI. CDR3 in amino acids: CASSRPGLALAKNIQYF. The CDR3 region has the DNA TGTGCCAGCAGCCGCCCGGGACTAGCGTTAGCCAAAAACATTCAGTACTTC.

The CDR3 loop reads CASSFHLGGANVLTF. CDR3 nucleotide sequence: TGTGCCAGCAGCTTTCACTTGGGGGGGGCCAACGTCCTGACTTTC. The rearrangement joins TRBV7-9 to TRBJ2-6; no clear D gene. The CDR3 consists of 15 residues. V gave up 3 bases and J gave up 4 bases, with 10 bases separating them. Germline CDR1 and CDR2: SEHNR and FQNEAQ (reference sequence).

The chain links TRBV4-2 to TRBJ2-5; tentative D call: TRBD1 (6 bases). The CDR3 runs to 14 residues. V lost 4 bases to trimming and J lost 3 bases, with 12 bases between them. Germline lookup yields CDR1 LGHNA and CDR2 YNFKEQ. In nucleotides, the CDR3 is TGTGCCAGCAGCCTTCCAGGGGCGAAAGAGACCCAGTACTTC. This gives the protein CASSLPGAKETQYF.

The chain recombines TRBV12-3 or TRBV12-4 with TRBJ1-1; no clear D. The CDR3 has 12 residues. The ends were cut back, 3 bases at V and 3 bases at J, with 5 bases in the middle. The CDR3 protein is CASSLADTEAFF. CDR3 bases: TGTGCCAGCAGTTTGGCGGACACTGAAGCTTTCTTT.

The CDR3 DNA sequence: TGTGCCAGCAGCCCCCTCGGAGGGGGCTTTTATGGCTACACCTTC. Encoded protein: CASSPLGGGFYGYTF. The chain couples TRBV4-2 to TRBJ1-2; 7 bases line up with TRBD1. V trimming: 4 bases; J trimming: 5 bases; junction bases outside the gene matches: 10. The CDR3 is made up of 15 amino acids. Germline V gene sequence: CDR1 LGHNA, CDR2 YNFKEQ.

The rearrangement uses TRBV28 and TRBJ2-1; the match to TRBD2 covers 8 bases. V shed 7 bases, J shed 0 bases, and the junction held 2 bases outside the gene matches. The germline V gene has CDR1 MDHEN and CDR2 SYDVKM. The CDR3 has 14 residues. CDR3 bases: TGTGCCAGCACGGCGGGGGGCTCCTACAATGAGCAGTTCTTC. Translation gives CASTAGGSYNEQFF.